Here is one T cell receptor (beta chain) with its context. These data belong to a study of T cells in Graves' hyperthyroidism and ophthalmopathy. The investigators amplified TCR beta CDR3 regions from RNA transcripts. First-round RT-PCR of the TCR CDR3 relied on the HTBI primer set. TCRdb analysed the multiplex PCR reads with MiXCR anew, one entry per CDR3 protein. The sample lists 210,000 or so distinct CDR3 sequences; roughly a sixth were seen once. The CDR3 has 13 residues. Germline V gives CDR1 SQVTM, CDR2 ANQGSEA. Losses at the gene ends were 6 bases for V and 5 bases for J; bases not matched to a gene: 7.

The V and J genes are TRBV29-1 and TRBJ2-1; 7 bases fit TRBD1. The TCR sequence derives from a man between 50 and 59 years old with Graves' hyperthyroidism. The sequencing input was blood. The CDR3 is CSVELTGNNEQFF. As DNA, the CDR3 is TGCAGCGTAGAGCTGACAGGGAACAATGAGCAGTTCTTC.